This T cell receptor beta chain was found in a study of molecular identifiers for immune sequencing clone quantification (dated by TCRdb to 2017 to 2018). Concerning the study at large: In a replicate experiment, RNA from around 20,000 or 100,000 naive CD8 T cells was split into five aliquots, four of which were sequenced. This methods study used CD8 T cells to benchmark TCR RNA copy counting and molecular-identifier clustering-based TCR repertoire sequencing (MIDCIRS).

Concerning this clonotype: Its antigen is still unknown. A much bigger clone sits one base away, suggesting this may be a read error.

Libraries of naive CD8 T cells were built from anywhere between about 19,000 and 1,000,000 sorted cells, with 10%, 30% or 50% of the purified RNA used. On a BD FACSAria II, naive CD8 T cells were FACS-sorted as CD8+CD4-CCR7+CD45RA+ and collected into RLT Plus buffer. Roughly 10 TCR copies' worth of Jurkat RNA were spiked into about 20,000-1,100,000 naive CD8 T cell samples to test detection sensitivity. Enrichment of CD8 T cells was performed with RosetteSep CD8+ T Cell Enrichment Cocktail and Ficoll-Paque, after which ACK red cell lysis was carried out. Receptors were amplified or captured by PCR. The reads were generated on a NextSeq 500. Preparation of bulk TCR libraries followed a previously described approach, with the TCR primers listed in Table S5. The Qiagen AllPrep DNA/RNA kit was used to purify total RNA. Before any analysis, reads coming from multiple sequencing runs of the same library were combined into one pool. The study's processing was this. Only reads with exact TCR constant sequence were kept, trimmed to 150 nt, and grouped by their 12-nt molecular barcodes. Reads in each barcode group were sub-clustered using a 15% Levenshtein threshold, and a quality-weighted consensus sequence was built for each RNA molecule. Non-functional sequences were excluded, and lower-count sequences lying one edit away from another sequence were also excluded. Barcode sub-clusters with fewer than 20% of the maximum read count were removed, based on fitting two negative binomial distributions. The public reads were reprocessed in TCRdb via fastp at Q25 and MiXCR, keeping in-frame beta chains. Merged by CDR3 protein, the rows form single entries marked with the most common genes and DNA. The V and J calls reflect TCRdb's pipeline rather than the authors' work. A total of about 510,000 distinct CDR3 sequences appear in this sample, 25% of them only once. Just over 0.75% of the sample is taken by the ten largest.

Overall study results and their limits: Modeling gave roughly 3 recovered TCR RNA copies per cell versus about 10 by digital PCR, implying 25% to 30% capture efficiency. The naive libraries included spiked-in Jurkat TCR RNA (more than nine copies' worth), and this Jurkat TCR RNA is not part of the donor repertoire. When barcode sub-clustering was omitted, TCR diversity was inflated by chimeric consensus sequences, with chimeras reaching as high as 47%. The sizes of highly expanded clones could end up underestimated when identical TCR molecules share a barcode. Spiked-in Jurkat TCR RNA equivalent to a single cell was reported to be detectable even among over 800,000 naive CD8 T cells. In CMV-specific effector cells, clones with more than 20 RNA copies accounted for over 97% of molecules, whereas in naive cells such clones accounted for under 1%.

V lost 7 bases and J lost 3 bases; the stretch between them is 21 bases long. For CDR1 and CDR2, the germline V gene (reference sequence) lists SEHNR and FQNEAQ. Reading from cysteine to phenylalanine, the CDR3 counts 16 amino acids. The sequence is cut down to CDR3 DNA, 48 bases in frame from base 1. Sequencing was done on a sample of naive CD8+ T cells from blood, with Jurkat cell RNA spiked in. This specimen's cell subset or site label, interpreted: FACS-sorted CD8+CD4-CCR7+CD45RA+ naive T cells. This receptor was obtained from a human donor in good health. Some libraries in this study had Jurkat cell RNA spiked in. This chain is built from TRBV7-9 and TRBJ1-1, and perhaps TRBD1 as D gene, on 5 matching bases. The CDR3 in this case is CASTRDSTGGDTEAFF. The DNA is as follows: TGTGCCAGCACCCGAGATAGCACAGGCGGAGACACTGAAGCTTTCTTT.